This T cell receptor beta chain was sequenced during a study of beta chain features in type 1 diabetes. Study results and limitations: PCR might preferentially amplify shorter templates, equally in patients and controls. In these data, an HLA type influence on TCRB rearrangement remained unresolved. VDJ junctions sequenced from type 1 diabetes patients showed fewer insertions and more deletions.

In total, each donor contributed a single heparinised blood draw that averaged about 120 mL. As every portion of the isolated RNA was reverse transcribed, the sequencing read expressed TCRB transcripts. Assay used: immunoSEQ multiplex PCR; TCRdb lists only in-frame clones, some missing. The repertoire has around 160,000 clones, under 60% of them found once; the top ten carry 0.35% to 0.5%. On this clone itself: Its antigen is as yet unknown.

The CDR3 covers 17 residues. Germline V CDR1 and CDR2: MDHEN, SYDVKM. Unmatched junction bases numbered 11, after V lost 6 bases and J lost 4 bases. The chain joins TRBV28 to TRBJ2-7; TRBD2 agrees at 14 bases. This clonotype originated in a young man in good health. Material for sequencing was Tregs from blood. The CDR3 here is CASREGTSGRVGYEQYF. In DNA, the CDR3 is TGTGCCAGCAGGGAGGGGACTAGCGGGAGAGTAGGGTACGAGCAGTACTTC.